What follows are 17 T cell receptor beta chains derived from one specimen sequenced in a study of blood T cell repertoires in COVID-19. Sequenced by immunoSEQ multiplex PCR; TCRdb stores in-frame clones only, minus some. The table shows about 250,000 clones, with approximately 80% occurring only once. Material: peripheral blood. Source of these receptors: a middle-aged woman with active or convalescent COVID-19.

This clone was seen only a few times. One end of the junction fails to match germline, which may point to a read error. V is TRBV10-3 and J is TRBJ1-5; 8 nucleotides agree with TRBD1. The CDR3 is 14 amino acids. Germline loops: CDR1 ENHRY, CDR2 SYGVKD. The chain's CDR3 is CAIRETGANQPQHF. The CDR3 DNA sequence: TGTGCCATCCGTGAGACAGGGGCAAATCAGCCCCAGCATTTT.

The chain uses TRBV18 and TRBJ2-3; a weak D match, TRBD2 (6 bases). Trimming removed 5 bases from V and 2 bases from J, with 11 bases in between. This CDR3 region has 14 residues. Per the germline V gene, CDR1 is KGHSH and CDR2 is LQKENI. The CDR3 bases are TGTGCCAGCTCAGGGGGGACCTCCACAGATACGCAGTATTTT. Its protein product is CASSGGTSTDTQYF.

The table lists this clone with a few counts. This chain connects TRBV29-1 to TRBJ2-3; 9 nucleotides align to TRBD1. J lost 2 bases, V lost 7 bases, and 4 bases had no gene match. Germline V gives CDR1 SQVTM, CDR2 ANQGSEA. CDR3 length equals 13 residues. The CDR3 is CSAKQGATDTQYF. The CDR3 bases are TGCAGCGCTAAACAGGGGGCCACAGATACGCAGTATTTT.

This clone was observed a single time. The V call is TRBV3-1 (or the pseudogene TRBV3-2), the J call TRBJ2-7, with a tentative D call TRBD2 (5 bases). CDR1 is LGHDT, CDR2 YNNKEL, per germline (reference sequence). The CDR3 sequence is 13 residues long. Between the trimmed V and J ends, which lost 0 bases and 7 bases, there was a span of 10 bases. CDR3 protein: CASSQDYRGEQYV. The CDR3 DNA sequence: TGTGCCAGCAGCCAAGATTACCGCGGGGAGCAGTACGTC.

This clone was picked up one time. The J gene is TRBJ1-3, the V gene TRBV5-4; D might be TRBD1 (6 bases). The CDR3 extends over 15 amino acids. Trimming cost V 5 bases and J 4 bases, with 16 bases left between them. From germline, CDR1 is SGHNT and CDR2 YYREEE (reference sequence). The CDR3 DNA is TGTGCCAGCAGTGGGGGGGGCCTCGCGGGAAACACCATATATTTT. It specifies CASSGGGLAGNTIYF.

The chain links TRBV6-5 to TRBJ2-7; D is perhaps TRBD2 (6 bases). Trimming shortened V by 5 bases and J by 3 bases, and 14 bases separated the two germline ends. The length of the CDR3 is 14 residues. CDR1 is MNHEY, CDR2 SVGAGI, per germline. The CDR3 DNA reads as TGTGCCAGCAGTAGATATCTGGGGGGCTACGAGCAGTACTTC. It codes for CASSRYLGGYEQYF.

This clone has just a few counts. The chain combines TRBV5-6 with TRBJ2-2; 7 bases align to TRBD2. Germline lookup yields CDR1 SGHDT and CDR2 YYEEEE. CDR3 size: 17 residues. J lost 2 bases, V lost 3 bases, and 10 bases had no gene match. The CDR3 DNA follows: TGTGCCAGCAGCTACGGACTAGTTGGGCCTAACACCGGGGAGCTGTTTTTT. It specifies CASSYGLVGPNTGELFF.

The chain links TRBV4-1 to TRBJ1-5, with 8 bases that match TRBD1. Per the germline V gene, CDR1 is MGHRA and CDR2 is YSYEKL. This CDR3 spans 15 amino acids. The V and J ends lost 0 bases and 9 bases, in that order; junction bases with no gene match: 7. CDR3 DNA: TGCGCCAGCAGCCAAGACTGGACAGGGCCGTTGCCCCAGCATTTT. Translation gives CASSQDWTGPLPQHF.

The chain carries TRBV6-5 and TRBJ1-2, with a possible D match to TRBD1 (5 bases). The CDR3 loop spans 14 amino acids. V lost 2 bases and J 5 bases, leaving 12 bases between the germline ends. Germline CDR1 and CDR2: MNHEY and SVGAGI. The CDR3 coding sequence is TGTGCCAGCAGTTACGGAGGGGTGGATTATGGCTACACCTTC. This gives the protein CASSYGGVDYGYTF.

V gene TRBV11-2 combines with J gene TRBJ2-5; D unclear. The germline V and J ends were trimmed by 1 base and 2 bases, with 8 bases remaining between them. The CDR3 contains 14 residues. The germline V gene encodes CDR1 SGHAT and CDR2 FQNNGV. The CDR3 region has the DNA TGTGCCAGCAGCTTAGGGGCAACGCAAGAGACCCAGTACTTC. Translation: CASSLGATQETQYF.

The CDR3 nucleotides are TGTGCCAGCAGTTTCCCGCGGGACGAGACTAATGAAAAACTGTTTTTT. Residues: CASSFPRDETNEKLFF. J is TRBJ1-4 and V is TRBV28, with a possible D match to TRBD1 (5 bases). Germline V CDR1 and CDR2: MDHEN, SYDVKM. CDR3 length: 16 residues. Trimming stripped 3 bases from V and 2 bases from J, with 13 bases between.

This chain joins TRBV28 and TRBJ2-7, with 10 bases that match TRBD1. The CDR3 has 15 amino acids. V dropped 5 bases and J dropped 2; count of bases not matched to a gene: 6. The germline V gene has CDR1 MDHEN and CDR2 SYDVKM. CDR3 residues: CASSPGTGAPYEQYV. The DNA for the CDR3 is TGTGCCAGCAGTCCCGGGACAGGGGCACCCTACGAGCAGTACGTC.

The chain is built from TRBV7-2 and TRBJ1-4, with a possible D match to TRBD1 (6 bases). Germline assignment: CDR1 SGHTA and CDR2 FQGNSA. V gave up 5 bases and J gave up 3 bases, with 13 bases separating them. This CDR3 has 15 amino acids. The CDR3 sequence: CASSLVGGPNEKLFF. CDR3 nucleotide sequence: TGTGCCAGCAGCCTCGTAGGGGGACCTAATGAAAAACTGTTTTTT.

This clone was detected once. The rearrangement joins TRBV10-3 to TRBJ2-2; D might be TRBD1 (6 bases). CDR1 ENHRY and CDR2 SYGVKD come from the germline V gene. This CDR3 contains 13 residues. V shed 10 bases and J shed 3 bases, with 12 bases lying between them. The CDR3 loop is CATGQVDTGELFF. The CDR3 coding sequence is TGTGCCACGGGACAAGTAGACACCGGGGAGCTGTTTTTT.

This chain uses TRBV7-9 with TRBJ1-2; possible D gene TRBD1, 5 bases. Germline V CDR1 and CDR2: SEHNR, FQNEAQ (reference sequence). V shed 5 bases and J shed 7 bases, with 17 bases lying between them. The CDR3 has 14 amino acids. The CDR3 region has the DNA TGTGCCAGCAGCCGAGGCTCCGGGGACTCTGGCTACACCTTC. This translates into CASSRGSGDSGYTF.

This clone appeared a few times. The chain links TRBV9 to TRBJ2-1; 10 bases agree with TRBD2. Germline assignment: CDR1 SGDLS and CDR2 YYNGEE. The trim removed 4 bases at V and 7 bases at J, leaving 11 bases unmatched. There are 16 residues in the CDR3. As DNA, the CDR3 is TGTGCCAGCAGCATTTTCAGCGGGGGGGCCGGGAATGAGCAGTTCTTC. This translates into CASSIFSGGAGNEQFF.

This clone was found a few times. This rearrangement joins TRBV6-5 to TRBJ2-1, with 8 bases that match TRBD2. Looked up from germline, CDR1 is MNHEY and CDR2 is SVGAGI. CDR3 length: 15 residues. With 0 bases clipped from V and 7 bases from J, the junction kept 5 bases outside the gene matches. The CDR3 sequence is CASSYSTGGPNEQFF. The CDR3, as DNA: TGTGCCAGCAGTTACTCGACGGGGGGGCCGAATGAGCAGTTCTTC.